A single sample gave rise to the 4 T cell receptor beta chains below, sequenced in a study of naive and memory T cell subsets. Amplification of ligated cDNA took four PCR rounds with SP2 and nested alpha and beta constant primers. TCRdb reprocessed the 5' RACE reads via MiXCR and lists one record per CDR3 protein. In the table there are tens of thousands of distinct CDR3 sequences, approximately 8% of which are singletons. A UMI-containing oligonucleotide was joined by 3' ligation to the TCR cDNA template. The receptors were sampled from a female donor in good health.

This clonotype has a count of ten or more. The chain couples TRBV29-1 to TRBJ2-7, with TRBD1 matching 7 bases. The CDR3 consists of 10 residues. V was clipped by 5 bases and J by 7 bases; unmatched bases: 2. Germline CDR1 is SQVTM and CDR2 is ANQGSEA. The CDR3 loop is CSVLQGEQYF. The CDR3 DNA is TGCAGCGTTCTACAGGGGGAGCAGTACTTC.

The chain joins TRBV4-1 to TRBJ2-3; D gene unclear. The germline V gene has CDR1 MGHRA and CDR2 YSYEKL. The ends were cut back, 2 bases at V and 4 bases at J, with 7 bases in the middle. CDR3 length: 13 amino acids. The CDR3 is CASSQKVSDTQYF. Here the CDR3 DNA reads TGCGCCAGCAGCCAAAAAGTGTCAGATACGCAGTATTTT.

There are many counts of this clonotype. The chain couples TRBV27 to TRBJ2-1, with TRBD2 matching over 9 bases. This CDR3 region has 13 residues. V lost 7 bases and J lost 9; bases outside the gene matches: 7. CDR1 MNHEY and CDR2 SMNVEV come from the germline V gene (reference sequence). CDR3 residues: CASIAGGLGEQFF. The CDR3 region has the DNA TGTGCCAGCATTGCGGGAGGGCTAGGTGAGCAGTTCTTC.

The CDR3 bases are TGTGCCAGCAGCCGCAGACAGGGGGGGGATAACTATGGCTACACCTTC. Residues: CASSRRQGGDNYGYTF. The chain uses TRBV4-2 and TRBJ1-2; 9 nucleotides match TRBD1. Germline loops: CDR1 LGHNA, CDR2 YNFKEQ. V shed 4 bases, J shed 1 base, and the junction held 7 bases outside the gene matches. The CDR3 is made up of 16 amino acids.